These 25 T cell receptor beta chains were all obtained from the same sample, sequenced in a study of blood T cell repertoires in COVID-19. The protocol was immunoSEQ multiplex PCR, while the TCRdb copy is restricted to in-frame clones and leaves out a portion. Seen here are about 200,000 clones, around three quarters observed once, and the top ten hold less than 7%. Sequenced material: peripheral blood. The receptors derive from a woman in her sixties or seventies with acute or convalescent COVID-19.

The sample holds one count of this clone. The chain has TRBV27 and TRBJ2-1, with D tentatively TRBD1 (7 bases). Trimming cost V 5 bases and J 7 bases, with 15 bases left between them. CDR3 size: 14 residues. Germline CDR1 and CDR2: MNHEY and SMNVEV (reference sequence). The CDR3: CASSRGTAKNEQFF. CDR3 nucleotides: TGTGCCAGCAGTCGCGGGACAGCTAAAAATGAGCAGTTCTTC.

This clone was seen a few times. The CDR3 sequence: CASRGLRNEQFF. CDR3 nucleotides: TGTGCCAGCAGGGGCTTACGCAATGAGCAGTTCTTC. This chain connects TRBV27 to TRBJ2-1; D remains unclear. V was cut by 6 bases and J by 6 bases, with 9 bases left in between. The CDR3 runs 12 residues. CDR1 is MNHEY and CDR2 is SMNVEV in the germline V gene (reference sequence).

This clone came up once. This chain joins TRBV5-1 and TRBJ1-1; D is unresolved. The V end was cut by 1 base, the J end by 0 bases, with 7 bases between. The germline gives CDR1 SGHRS, CDR2 YFSETQ. This CDR3 comprises 14 residues. CDR3 amino acids: CASSLSGMNTEAFF. CDR3 coding DNA: TGCGCCAGCAGCTTGTCGGGGATGAACACTGAAGCTTTCTTT.

The chain carries TRBV14 and TRBJ2-1; possibly TRBD1 for D (6 bases). CDR3 length: 14 amino acids. V gave up 5 bases and J gave up 5 bases, with 13 bases separating them. Germline values: CDR1 SGHDN, CDR2 FVKESK. CDR3 sequence reads: CASSSLDSNNEQFF. Written as DNA, the CDR3 is TGTGCCAGCAGCTCCCTGGACAGTAACAATGAGCAGTTCTTC. Based on the CDR3 plus reference TRBV14 and TRBJ2-1, the full variable domain is EAGVTQFPSHSVIEKGQTVTLRCDPISGHDNLYWYRRVMGKEIKFLLHFVKESKQDESGMPNNRFLAERTGGTYSTLKVQPAELEDSGVYFCASSSLDSNNEQFFGPGTRLTVL.

This rearrangement joins TRBV28 to TRBJ1-1; 8 bases map to TRBD1. Germline CDR1 is MDHEN and CDR2 is SYDVKM. The V and J ends lost 6 bases and 6 bases, in that order; junction bases with no gene match: 6. The length of the CDR3 is 13 residues. In DNA form, the CDR3 reads TGTGCCAGCAGGCGTACACAGGGGGCTGAAGCTTTCTTT. Its translation is CASRRTQGAEAFF.

The rearrangement uses TRBV28 and TRBJ2-1; TRBD2 matches 7 bases. Unmatched junction bases numbered 13, after V lost 5 bases and J lost 3 bases. The CDR3 totals 17 residues. Germline values: CDR1 MDHEN, CDR2 SYDVKM. CDR3 sequence reads: CASSGGGGLAVYNEQFF. CDR3 coding DNA: TGTGCCAGCAGTGGCGGGGGTGGGCTAGCGGTCTACAATGAGCAGTTCTTC. Full variable domain (rest looked up from reference TRBV28 and TRBJ2-1): DVKVTQSSRYLVKRTGEKVFLECVQDMDHENMFWYRQDPGLGLRLIYFSYDVKMKEKGDIPEGYSVSREKKERFSLILESASTNQTSMYLCASSGGGGLAVYNEQFFGPGTRLTVL.

The chain joins TRBV6-5 to TRBJ2-2, with D possibly being TRBD1 (7 bases). Germline V gene data show CDR1 as MNHEY and CDR2 as SVGAGI. CDR3 length equals 15 residues. Trimming stripped 7 bases from V and 1 base from J, with 13 bases between. The CDR3 nucleotides read TGTGCCAGCAACAGGGGCGGGAAGAACACCGGGGAGCTGTTTTTT. Translated: CASNRGGKNTGELFF.

The CDR3 bases are TGTGCCAGTAGTGTGGCCGGACAGAAGAATTCACCCCTCCACTTT. Protein product: CASSVAGQKNSPLHF. The rearrangement uses TRBV19 and TRBJ1-6, with D perhaps matching TRBD1 (6 bases). Trimming removed 5 bases from V and 7 bases from J, with 15 bases in between. The CDR3 spans 15 residues. In germline, CDR1 is LNHDA, CDR2 SQIVND (reference sequence).

The V gene is TRBV18, the J gene TRBJ2-3, with 7 nucleotides matching TRBD2. Germline V gene lookup returns CDR1 KGHSH and CDR2 LQKENI. This CDR3 contains 14 residues. J was trimmed by 2 bases and V by 4 bases; bases with no gene match: 3. CDR3 DNA sequence: TGTGCCAGCTCACTCCTAGCGGACACAGATACGCAGTATTTT. The encoded protein is CASSLLADTDTQYF.

The rearrangement links TRBV14 to TRBJ1-1, with 7 bases lining up with TRBD1. The CDR3 extends over 14 amino acids. CDR1 SGHDN and CDR2 FVKESK come from the germline V gene. J gave up 0 bases and V 4 bases, and 2 bases lay outside the gene matches. CDR3 region: CASSPGTVNTEAFF. The CDR3 DNA is TGTGCCAGCAGCCCCGGGACAGTGAACACTGAAGCTTTCTTT.

The chain uses TRBV27 and TRBJ1-2, with 8 bases aligning to TRBD1. The germline gives CDR1 MNHEY, CDR2 SMNVEV (reference sequence). The V segment lost 5 bases and the J segment 6 bases; nucleotides outside the gene matches: 5. The CDR3 has 13 amino acids. The CDR3 protein is CASSPTGGNGYTF. The CDR3 DNA follows: TGTGCCAGCAGTCCAACAGGGGGGAATGGCTACACCTTC.

The gene calls are TRBV12-3 or TRBV12-4 and TRBJ2-1; TRBD2 is a possible D gene (6 bases). This CDR3 has 12 amino acids. Trimming stripped 6 bases from V and 14 bases from J, with 17 bases between. The CDR3 nucleotides are TGTGCCAGCAGCTCCGGCTGGCGGGGCGAGTTCTTC. It is translated as CASSSGWRGEFF.

The chain couples TRBV25-1 to TRBJ2-7, with TRBD2 matching over 7 bases. The J segment lost 4 bases and the V segment lost 7 bases, leaving 10 bases of the junction unmatched. Germline V gene sequence: CDR1 MGHDK, CDR2 SYGVNS. This CDR3 region has 14 residues. The CDR3 nucleotides are TGTGCCAGCACCTCCCGGGGAGGGAAGTACGAGCAGTACTTC. This translates into CASTSRGGKYEQYF.

The rearrangement uses TRBV4-1 and TRBJ2-3, with 9 bases that match TRBD2. The CDR3 covers 17 residues. With V trimmed by 2 bases and J by 4 bases, 10 bases remained unmatched. Germline V gives CDR1 MGHRA, CDR2 YSYEKL. The CDR3 spells CASSQIAGGRAADTQYF. The DNA of the CDR3 is TGCGCCAGCAGCCAAATCGCTGGCGGGAGGGCCGCAGATACGCAGTATTTT.

The rearrangement uses TRBV28 and TRBJ2-5, with 8 bases matching TRBD2. There are 14 residues in the CDR3. The junction had 10 bases not matched to a gene; V was cut back by 6 bases and J by 7 bases. Germline CDR1 and CDR2: MDHEN and SYDVKM. The CDR3 sequence: CASSSAGVRGTQYF. Written as DNA, the CDR3 is TGTGCCAGCAGCTCAGCGGGAGTCCGTGGGACCCAGTACTTC.

This sequence joins TRBV19 and TRBJ2-7; D possibly corresponds to TRBD2 (6 bases). Germline V gives CDR1 LNHDA, CDR2 SQIVND (reference sequence). Deletions cut 3 bases from V and 0 bases from J, with 12 bases between. CDR3 length: 15 amino acids. The CDR3 reads CASSIRGDSSYEQYF. In DNA form, the CDR3 reads TGTGCCAGTAGTATTCGAGGGGACTCCTCCTACGAGCAGTACTTC.

This chain connects TRBV27 to TRBJ2-3; possibly TRBD2 for D (6 bases). Germline V gene lookup returns CDR1 MNHEY and CDR2 SMNVEV (reference sequence). CDR3 length: 13 amino acids. V was trimmed by 8 bases and J by 4 bases, leaving 13 bases between them. This CDR3 is CASSRRESDTQYF. The CDR3 region has the DNA TGTGCCAGCTCGAGGAGGGAGTCAGATACGCAGTATTTT.

As DNA, the CDR3 is TGTGCCAGCAGCCAAGGGTCCTATGAAGCTTTCTTT. Encoded protein: CASSQGSYEAFF. This chain joins TRBV3-1 (or the pseudogene TRBV3-2) and TRBJ1-1; D remains unclear. Looked up from germline, CDR1 is LGHDT and CDR2 is YNNKEL (reference sequence). With 1 base removed from V and 7 bases from J, the gap between germline ends came to 7 bases. The CDR3 totals 12 residues.

The gene calls are TRBV6-2 or TRBV6-3 and TRBJ2-1; 8 bases are a match to TRBD2. The CDR3 extends over 13 amino acids. Unmatched junction bases numbered 4, after V lost 4 bases and J lost 8 bases. Germline V gives CDR1 MNHEY, CDR2 SVGEGT. In nucleotides, the CDR3 is TGTGCCAGCAGTTTGCAGCGGGAGTATGAGCAGTTCTTC. Encoded protein: CASSLQREYEQFF.

Note on this clone: This likely comes from a read error, as the CDR3 has no conserved phenylalanine or tryptophan at its end. The limits of the CDR3 on the DNA are not certain, so only TCRdb's listed CDR3 is given. The CDR3 spells CASSLKLSGTGIYL. The chain uses TRBV7-8 and TRBJ2-7; the listed D gene, TRBD1, was not tested against the DNA. Termini included, the CDR3 measures 14 amino acids. Per the germline V gene, CDR1 is SGHVS and CDR2 is FQNEAQ.

The gene calls are TRBV27 and TRBJ2-7; TRBD2 might be the D (5 bases). Germline V gene data show CDR1 as MNHEY and CDR2 as SMNVEV (reference sequence). CDR3 size: 13 residues. V lost 6 bases to trimming and J lost 3 bases, with 12 bases between them. CDR3 in DNA: TGTGCCAGCAGGGGTGGCGGGTTCTACGAGCAGTACTTC. It encodes CASRGGGFYEQYF.

The chain joins TRBV25-1 to TRBJ1-5, with a tentative D call TRBD1 (5 bases). Trimming pared 6 bases from V and 4 bases from J, leaving 10 bases between. The CDR3 runs 13 residues. CDR1 is MGHDK, CDR2 SYGVNS, per germline. The DNA for the CDR3 is TGTGCCAGCAGGGGGCCTTTGAATCAGCCCCAGCATTTT. Translated, it gives CASRGPLNQPQHF.

The V gene is TRBV6-5, the J gene TRBJ1-4; D is unclear. Trimming took 6 bases from V and 12 from J, leaving 11 bases between them. The CDR3 loop spans 11 amino acids. From germline, CDR1 is MNHEY and CDR2 SVGAGI. The CDR3 sequence is CASSPLEELFF. The CDR3 bases are TGTGCCAGCAGCCCCTTGGAGGAACTGTTTTTT.

The V and J genes are TRBV27 and TRBJ2-1; 12 positions match TRBD2. The V gene end was trimmed by 5 bases and the J gene end by 14 bases; junction bases not matched to a gene: 16. Germline CDR1 is MNHEY and CDR2 is SMNVEV (reference sequence). The CDR3 sequence is 16 residues long. The chain's CDR3 is CASSPRTSGKGVREFF. CDR3 in DNA: TGTGCCAGCAGTCCCCGGACTAGCGGGAAGGGAGTGAGGGAGTTCTTC.

This chain joins TRBV5-1 and TRBJ1-6, with no clear D. The germline V gene encodes CDR1 SGHRS and CDR2 YFSETQ. The V and J ends lost 4 bases and 7 bases respectively, with 9 bases between them. CDR3 length equals 13 residues. For the CDR3, the DNA is TGCGCCAGCAGCATCTCCGAGAATTCACCCCTCCACTTT. Amino acid sequence: CASSISENSPLHF.